This is a list of T cell receptor beta chains from one sample in a study of blood T cell repertoires in COVID-19. Generated by immunoSEQ multiplex PCR, the TCRdb table keeps only in-frame clones and is missing some. The data contain about 170,000 clones, 88% of them singletons. The specimen was peripheral blood. Every receptor here comes from a man in his fifties or sixties who had recovered from COVID-19. CDR3s include the opening cysteine and the closing phenylalanine or tryptophan. A D gene is named only where the DNA matches it firmly. A clone size is listed for some rows: how often the clone was seen (once, few, many), or a class if it is expanded.

abundance: once; d_gene: TRBD1; v_gene: TRBV27; j_gene: TRBJ2-1; CDR3nt: TGTGCCAGCAGTGCCACAGGGGCTGAGCAGTTCTTC; CDR3aa: CASSATGAEQFF
abundance: -; d_gene: -; v_gene: TRBV11-1; j_gene: TRBJ2-1; CDR3nt: TGTGCCAGCAGTATCAGCCCAAACTACGGGGAGCAGTTCTTC; CDR3aa: CASSISPNYGEQFF
abundance: once; d_gene: -; v_gene: TRBV11-3; j_gene: TRBJ1-3; CDR3nt: TGTGCCAGCAGCTTAGAAACAGGCTACTACTCTGGAAACACCATATATTTT; CDR3aa: CASSLETGYYSGNTIYF
abundance: -; d_gene: -; v_gene: TRBV5-1; j_gene: TRBJ1-4; CDR3nt: TGCGCCAGCAGCCTAACCTCCCGACAGGCTGAAAAACTGTTTTTT; CDR3aa: CASSLTSRQAEKLFF
abundance: -; d_gene: -; v_gene: TRBV9; j_gene: TRBJ1-2; CDR3nt: TGTGCCAGCAGCCCCTTTCATGGCTACACCTTC; CDR3aa: CASSPFHGYTF
abundance: -; d_gene: -; v_gene: TRBV6-5; j_gene: TRBJ1-4; CDR3nt: TGTGCCAGCAGTTACGGGGCAGGGGCCAATGAAAAACTGTTTTTT; CDR3aa: CASSYGAGANEKLFF
abundance: -; d_gene: TRBD2; v_gene: TRBV3-1/TRBV3-2; j_gene: TRBJ2-7; CDR3nt: TGTGCCAGCAGCATCACTAGCGGGGGCTCCTACGAGCAGTACTTC; CDR3aa: CASSITSGGSYEQYF
abundance: -; d_gene: -; v_gene: TRBV9; j_gene: TRBJ2-1; CDR3nt: TGTGCCAGCAGCGTAGGGCTAGGGGGCTACAATGAGCAGTTCTTC; CDR3aa: CASSVGLGGYNEQFF
abundance: -; d_gene: TRBD1; v_gene: TRBV27; j_gene: TRBJ1-2; CDR3nt: TGTGCCAGCAGTTTAATAGGGACAGGGGACTATGGCTACACCTTC; CDR3aa: CASSLIGTGDYGYTF
abundance: -; d_gene: -; v_gene: TRBV28; j_gene: TRBJ1-1; CDR3nt: TGTGCCAGCAGCCCCCCAAGGCGGGGGGGGACTGAAGCTTTCTTT; CDR3aa: CASSPPRRGGTEAFF
abundance: -; d_gene: TRBD2; v_gene: TRBV5-8; j_gene: TRBJ2-1; CDR3nt: TGTGCCACCGTAGCTGGGGCGGGGGGTTACTATGAGCAGTTCTTC; CDR3aa: CATVAGAGGYYEQFF
abundance: -; d_gene: TRBD1; v_gene: TRBV7-2; j_gene: TRBJ2-5; CDR3nt: TGTGCCAGCAGCGACAGGGTTCAAGAGACCCAGTACTTC; CDR3aa: CASSDRVQETQYF
abundance: -; d_gene: TRBD2; v_gene: TRBV7-7; j_gene: TRBJ2-5; CDR3nt: TGTGCCAGCAGCCGATTAAAGGTAGCGGGAGGGCCGGTGGAGACCCAGTACTTC; CDR3aa: CASSRLKVAGGPVETQYF
abundance: -; d_gene: TRBD1; v_gene: TRBV5-1; j_gene: TRBJ2-7; CDR3nt: TGCGCCAGCAGCAAAGGGACAGGGGGTCCATACGAGCAGTACTTC; CDR3aa: CASSKGTGGPYEQYF
abundance: -; d_gene: TRBD2; v_gene: TRBV7-9; j_gene: TRBJ2-2; CDR3nt: TGTGCCAGCAGCGCGGCGGGACTAGAGAACACCGGGGAGCTGTTTTTT; CDR3aa: CASSAAGLENTGELFF
abundance: -; d_gene: TRBD1; v_gene: TRBV25-1; j_gene: TRBJ1-1; CDR3nt: TGTGCCGTTCAGGGGGTGGGCCAACAGGGAGAAGCTTTCTTT; CDR3aa: CAVQGVGQQGEAFF
abundance: -; d_gene: TRBD1; v_gene: TRBV19; j_gene: TRBJ2-2; CDR3nt: TGTGCCAGTAATAAAAGGACAGGAGAGACCGGGGAGCTGTTTTTT; CDR3aa: CASNKRTGETGELFF
abundance: -; d_gene: TRBD2; v_gene: TRBV7-2; j_gene: TRBJ2-7; CDR3nt: TGTGCCAGCAGCTTTGAGCGGGGGGAGCAGTACTTC; CDR3aa: CASSFERGEQYF